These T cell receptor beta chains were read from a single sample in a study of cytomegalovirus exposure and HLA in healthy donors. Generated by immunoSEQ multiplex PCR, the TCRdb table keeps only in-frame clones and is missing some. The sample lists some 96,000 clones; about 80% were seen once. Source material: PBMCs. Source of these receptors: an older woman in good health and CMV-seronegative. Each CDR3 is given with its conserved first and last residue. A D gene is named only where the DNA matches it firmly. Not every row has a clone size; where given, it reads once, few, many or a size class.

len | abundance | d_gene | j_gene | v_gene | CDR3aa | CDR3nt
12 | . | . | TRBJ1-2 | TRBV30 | CAKEGAGYGYTF | TGTGCTAAGGAGGGAGCTGGCTATGGCTACACCTTC
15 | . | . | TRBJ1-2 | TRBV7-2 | CASSLGTVQSYGYTF | TGTGCCAGCAGCTTAGGGACAGTCCAATCCTATGGCTACACCTTC
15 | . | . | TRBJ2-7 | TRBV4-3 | CASSQDEGITREQYF | TGCGCCAGCAGCCAAGATGAGGGTATTACCAGGGAGCAGTACTTC
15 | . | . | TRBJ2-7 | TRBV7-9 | CASSFESTRSYEQYF | TGTGCCAGCAGCTTTGAGTCGACTCGTTCCTACGAGCAGTACTTC
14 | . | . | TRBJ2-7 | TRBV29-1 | CSVGRRGQPYEQYF | TGCAGCGTTGGGAGAAGAGGCCAGCCCTACGAGCAGTACTTC
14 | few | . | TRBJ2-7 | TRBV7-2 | CASSLPGLAYEQYF | TGTGCCAGCAGCTTGCCCGGTCTCGCCTACGAGCAGTACTTC
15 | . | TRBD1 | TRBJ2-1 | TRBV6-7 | CASSYGQGRDNEQFF | TGTGCCAGCAGTTACGGACAGGGGAGAGACAATGAGCAGTTCTTC
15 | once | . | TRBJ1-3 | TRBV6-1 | CASSIDSLSGNTIYF | TGTGCCAGCAGCATAGACAGCCTCTCTGGAAACACCATATATTTT
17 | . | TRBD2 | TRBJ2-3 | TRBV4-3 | CASSQETPAGTSGTQYF | TGCGCCAGCAGCCAAGAGACCCCAGCGGGGACCTCAGGGACGCAGTATTTT
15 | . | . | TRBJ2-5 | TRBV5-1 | CASNDYAGSGETQYF | TGCGCCAGCAACGACTACGCGGGGTCGGGAGAGACCCAGTACTTC
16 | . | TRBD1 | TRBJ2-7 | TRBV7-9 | CASSPHGQESSYEQYF | TGTGCCAGCAGCCCCCACGGACAGGAGAGCTCCTACGAGCAGTACTTC
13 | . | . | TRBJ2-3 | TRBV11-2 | CASSLEQTDTQYF | TGTGCCAGCAGCTTAGAACAGACAGATACGCAGTATTTT
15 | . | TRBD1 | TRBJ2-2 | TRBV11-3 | CASSPGTVATGELFF | TGTGCCAGCAGCCCCGGGACAGTGGCCACCGGGGAGCTGTTTTTT
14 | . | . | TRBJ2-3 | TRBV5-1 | CASSLAQGSDTQYF | TGCGCCAGCAGCTTGGCTCAGGGGTCAGATACGCAGTATTTT
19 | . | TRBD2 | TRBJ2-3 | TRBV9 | CASSVDSWGGIIGTDTQYF | TGTGCCAGCAGCGTAGACAGTTGGGGGGGAATAATCGGCACAGATACGCAGTATTTT
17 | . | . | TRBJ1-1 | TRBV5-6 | CASSPRSSGNEGTEAFF | TGTGCCAGCAGCCCCAGGTCTTCGGGGAATGAAGGCACTGAAGCTTTCTTT
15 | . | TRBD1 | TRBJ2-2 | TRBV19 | CASSGAGGNTGELFF | TGTGCCAGTAGTGGGGCAGGGGGCAACACCGGGGAGCTGTTTTTT
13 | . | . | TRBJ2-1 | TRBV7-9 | CASSLSGTGEKFF | TGTGCCAGCAGCTTATCGGGGACTGGCGAGAAGTTCTTC
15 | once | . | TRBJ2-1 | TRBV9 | CASSVGAGGDNEQFF | TGTGCCAGCAGCGTAGGTGCGGGTGGAGACAATGAGCAGTTCTTC
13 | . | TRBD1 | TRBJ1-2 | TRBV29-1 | CSAPTGDDYGYTF | TGCAGCGCGCCGACAGGGGATGATTATGGCTACACCTTC
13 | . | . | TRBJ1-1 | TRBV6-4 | CASSDSPRDEAFF | TGTGCCAGCAGTGACTCCCCGAGGGATGAAGCTTTCTTT
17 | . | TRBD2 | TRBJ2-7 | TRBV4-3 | CASSQERGGLGVYEQYF | TGCGCCAGCAGCCAAGAGAGGGGAGGACTAGGGGTATACGAGCAGTACTTC
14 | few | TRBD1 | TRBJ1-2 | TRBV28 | CASSIGQANYGYTF | TGTGCCAGCAGTATAGGACAGGCGAACTATGGCTACACCTTC
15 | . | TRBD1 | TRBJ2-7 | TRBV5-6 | CASSRQGPLAYEQYF | TGTGCCAGCAGCCGACAGGGCCCGTTGGCCTACGAGCAGTACTTC
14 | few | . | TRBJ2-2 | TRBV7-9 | CASSLIAGAGELFF | TGTGCCAGCAGCTTAATCGCAGGGGCCGGGGAGCTGTTTTTT
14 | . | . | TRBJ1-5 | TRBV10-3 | CAISDRRGDQPQHF | TGTGCCATCAGTGATCGGAGGGGCGATCAGCCCCAGCATTTT
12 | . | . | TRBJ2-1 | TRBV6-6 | CASSLMRGEQFF | TGTGCCAGCAGTTTGATGCGCGGTGAGCAGTTCTTC
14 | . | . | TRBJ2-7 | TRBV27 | CASSLFRETYEQYF | TGTGCCAGCAGTTTATTCCGGGAAACCTACGAGCAGTACTTC
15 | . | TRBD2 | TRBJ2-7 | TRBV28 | CASSLYTSGSSEQYF | TGTGCCAGCAGTTTATATACTAGCGGGAGCTCCGAGCAGTACTTC
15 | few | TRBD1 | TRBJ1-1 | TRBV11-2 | CASIQLTGAEAEAFF | TGTGCCAGCATACAATTAACAGGGGCGGAGGCTGAAGCTTTCTTT
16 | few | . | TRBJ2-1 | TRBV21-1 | CASSKKWLAVYNEQFF | TGTGCCAGCAGCAAAAAGTGGCTAGCGGTCTACAATGAGCAGTTCTTC
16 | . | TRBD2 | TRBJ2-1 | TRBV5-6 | CASSLSGGRFRNEQFF | TGTGCCAGCAGCTTGTCTGGCGGGAGGTTTCGCAATGAGCAGTTCTTC
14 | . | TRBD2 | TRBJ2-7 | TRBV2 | CASAGGEAPYEQYF | TGTGCCAGCGCGGGAGGGGAGGCCCCCTACGAGCAGTACTTC
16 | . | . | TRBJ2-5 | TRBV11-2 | CASSLGTGHTSETQYF | TGTGCCAGCAGCTTAGGAACGGGACATACGTCGGAGACCCAGTACTTC
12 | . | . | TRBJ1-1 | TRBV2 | CASSERGSEAFF | TGTGCCAGCAGTGAAAGGGGGTCTGAAGCTTTCTTT
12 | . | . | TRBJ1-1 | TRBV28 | CASSLGSTEAFF | TGTGCCAGCAGTTTAGGGAGCACTGAAGCTTTCTTT
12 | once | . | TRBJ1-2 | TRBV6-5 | CASRVSTGGYTF | TGTGCCAGCAGAGTATCGACGGGAGGCTACACCTTC
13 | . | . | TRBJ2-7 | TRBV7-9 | CASSLESPLGVYF | TGTGCCAGCAGCTTAGAAAGCCCCTTGGGAGTCTACTTC
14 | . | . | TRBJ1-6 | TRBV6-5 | CASRYGRGQSPLHF | TGTGCCAGCAGGTATGGAAGGGGCCAATCGCCCCTCCACTTT
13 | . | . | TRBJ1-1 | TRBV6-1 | CASSETRNTEAFF | TGTGCCAGCAGTGAAACAAGAAACACTGAAGCTTTCTTT
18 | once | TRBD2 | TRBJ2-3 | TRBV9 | CASSASLIEGGSTDTQYF | TGTGCCAGCAGCGCTAGTCTCATTGAGGGAGGGAGCACAGATACGCAGTATTTT
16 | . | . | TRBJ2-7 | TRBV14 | CASSQDGLAPVYEQYF | TGTGCCAGCAGCCAAGATGGGCTAGCACCAGTCTACGAGCAGTACTTC
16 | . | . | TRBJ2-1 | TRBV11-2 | CASSPSTGGLINEQFF | TGTGCCAGCAGCCCTTCTACTGGCGGGCTCATCAATGAGCAGTTCTTC
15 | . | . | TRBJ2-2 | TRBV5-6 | CASSIGDRDTGELFF | TGTGCCAGCAGCATAGGGGATCGGGACACCGGGGAGCTGTTTTTT
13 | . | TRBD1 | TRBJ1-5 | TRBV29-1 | CSVQGARDQPQHF | TGCAGCGTTCAGGGGGCAAGGGATCAGCCCCAGCATTTT
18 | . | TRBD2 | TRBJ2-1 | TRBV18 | CASSPPAGTSGRDYEQFF | TGTGCCAGCTCACCACCCGCAGGGACTAGCGGGAGGGACTATGAGCAGTTCTTC